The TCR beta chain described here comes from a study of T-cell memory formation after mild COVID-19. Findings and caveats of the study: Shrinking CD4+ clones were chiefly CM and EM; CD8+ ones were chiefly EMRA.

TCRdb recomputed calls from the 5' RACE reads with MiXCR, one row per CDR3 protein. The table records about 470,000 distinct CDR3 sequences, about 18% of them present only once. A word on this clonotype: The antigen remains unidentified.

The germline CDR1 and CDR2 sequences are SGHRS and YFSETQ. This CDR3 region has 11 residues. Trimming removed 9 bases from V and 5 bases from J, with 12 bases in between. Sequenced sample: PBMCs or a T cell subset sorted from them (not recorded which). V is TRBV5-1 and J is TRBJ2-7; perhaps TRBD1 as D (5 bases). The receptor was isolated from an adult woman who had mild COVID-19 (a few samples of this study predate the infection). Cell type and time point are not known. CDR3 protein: CAIQGGHEQYF. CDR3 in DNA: TGCGCCATCCAGGGTGGCCACGAGCAGTACTTC.